Below, 14 T cell receptor beta chains from the same sample are listed, as sequenced in a study of cytomegalovirus exposure and HLA in healthy donors. Vbeta (60) and Jbeta (13) primers were used in the PCR. Produced via immunoSEQ multiplex PCR; TCRdb's table is partial and in-frame only. The sample gives 90,000 to 100,000 clones, around 68% of which show up once; around 1.3% is in the top ten. The specimen sequenced was PBMCs. The origin of the receptors is a female donor in good health and CMV-seronegative.

V gene TRBV5-6 combines with J gene TRBJ1-5; TRBD1 aligns across 8 bases. The CDR3 is made up of 12 amino acids. Losses at the gene ends were 5 bases for V and 9 bases for J; bases not matched to a gene: 4. Germline lookup yields CDR1 SGHDT and CDR2 YYEEEE. The CDR3 DNA follows: TGTGCCAGCAGAACAGGGGGTGGGCCCCAGCATTTT. Protein: CASRTGGGPQHF.

This sequence joins TRBV6-6 and TRBJ1-6, with 7 bases matching TRBD1. This CDR3 spans 15 amino acids. CDR1 is MNHNY, CDR2 SVGAGI, per germline (reference sequence). V lost 6 bases and J lost 7; bases outside the gene matches: 9. The CDR3 protein is CASSRRQGENSPLHF. In nucleotides, the CDR3 is TGTGCCAGCAGCCGACGACAGGGAGAGAATTCACCCCTCCACTTT.

A word on this clone: This likely comes from a read error, as the CDR3 has no conserved phenylalanine or tryptophan at its end. The limits of the CDR3 on the DNA are not certain, so only TCRdb's listed CDR3 is given. The V gene is TRBV15, the J gene TRBJ1-1; TRBD1 reflects the table's D call only, with no check against the DNA. The length of the CDR3 is 14 amino acids, counting both ends. Germline V CDR1 and CDR2: LNHNV, YYDKDF (reference sequence). CDR3 region: CATSWRGDRGRVRL.

This chain uses TRBV7-9 with TRBJ1-1; the match to TRBD1 covers 7 bases. The CDR3 loop spans 15 amino acids. CDR1 is SEHNR, CDR2 FQNEAQ, per germline (reference sequence). After removal of 4 bases from V and 2 bases from J, the junction contained 7 bases not matched to a gene. CDR3 in DNA: TGTGCCAGCAGCTCACGGACAGGTTCTAACACTGAAGCTTTCTTT. This sequence encodes CASSSRTGSNTEAFF.

This clone appeared a few times. This chain links TRBV19 with TRBJ1-2; D is perhaps TRBD1 (6 bases). Germline V gives CDR1 LNHDA, CDR2 SQIVND (reference sequence). The germline V and J ends were trimmed by 3 bases and 8 bases, with 13 bases remaining between them. CDR3 size: 13 residues. CDR3 sequence (DNA): TGTGCCAGTAGTATGAGGGCAGGGGACGGCTACACCTTC. Amino acids: CASSMRAGDGYTF.

The chain recombines TRBV6-1 with TRBJ2-2; 8 positions match TRBD2. Germline V gives CDR1 MNHNS, CDR2 SASEGT. V shed 2 bases, J shed 5 bases, and the junction held 10 bases outside the gene matches. The CDR3 totals 17 residues. CDR3 sequence: CASSEMRLAGGTGELFF. The DNA for the CDR3 is TGTGCCAGCAGTGAAATGCGGCTAGCGGGCGGGACCGGGGAGCTGTTTTTT.

Here the CDR3 reads CACPRTGNAEAFF. CDR3 DNA: TGTGCCTGTCCCCGGACAGGGAATGCTGAAGCTTTCTTT. V gene TRBV30 combines with J gene TRBJ1-1, with 8 bases identical to TRBD1. J was trimmed by 6 bases and V by 6 bases; bases with no gene match: 9. The CDR3 is 13 amino acids. CDR1 is GTSNPN and CDR2 is SVGIG in the germline V gene (reference sequence).

CDR3 in DNA: TGCGCCAGCAGCGTCCGGGATCCCGGTCGGGAGACCCAGTACTTC. Translated: CASSVRDPGRETQYF. V is TRBV5-1 and J is TRBJ2-5; tentatively, D is TRBD2 (5 bases). The CDR3 spans 15 residues. The V end was cut by 4 bases, the J end by 5 bases, with 18 bases between. Germline assignment: CDR1 SGHRS and CDR2 YFSETQ.

The chain has TRBV7-2 and TRBJ2-7, with 8 bases identical to TRBD2. The CDR3 sequence is 14 residues long. V shed 4 bases and J 3 bases; nucleotides not matched to a gene: 5. CDR1 is SGHTA and CDR2 is FQGNSA in the germline V gene. The CDR3 sequence is CASSSFSGNYEQYF. The CDR3 bases are TGTGCCAGCAGCTCCTTTAGCGGGAACTACGAGCAGTACTTC.

This clone was recorded once. The rearrangement uses TRBV2 and TRBJ2-3; D is unclear. This CDR3 region has 14 residues. Looked up from germline, CDR1 is SNHLY and CDR2 is FYNNEI. V lost 6 bases to trimming and J lost 5 bases, with 15 bases between them. DNA of the CDR3: TGTGCCAGCAGGAGGCAGAACCGAAGAGATACGCAGTATTTT. Its protein product is CASRRQNRRDTQYF.

This clone was recorded a few times. The chain employs TRBV5-4 and TRBJ1-4, with TRBD1 identical over 9 bases. Trimming removed 4 bases from V and 5 bases from J; junction bases left unmatched: 9. Germline CDR1 is SGHNT and CDR2 is YYREEE (reference sequence). The CDR3 sequence is 16 residues long. The CDR3 coding sequence is TGTGCCAGCAGCGTAGATAGACAGGGGGGGAATGAAAAACTGTTTTTT. This encodes CASSVDRQGGNEKLFF.

The chain couples TRBV28 to TRBJ1-4; D is ambiguous. V gave up 5 bases and J gave up 5 bases, with 12 bases separating them. Germline lookup yields CDR1 MDHEN and CDR2 SYDVKM. The CDR3 length is 14 residues. The CDR3, as DNA: TGTGCCAGCAGTACGCCAGGCGTGAATGAAAAACTGTTTTTT. It translates to CASSTPGVNEKLFF.

The J gene is TRBJ1-1, the V gene TRBV29-1, with D unclear. Trimming left V 0 bases short and J 3 bases short, with 14 bases between. Per the germline V gene, CDR1 is SQVTM and CDR2 is ANQGSEA. This CDR3 is 15 amino acids long. The CDR3 protein is CSVEDLSLSYTEAFF. CDR3 DNA sequence: TGCAGCGTTGAAGATCTCTCTCTGTCGTACACTGAAGCTTTCTTT. The variable domain in full, completed from reference TRBV29-1 and TRBJ1-1, reads SAVISQKPSRDICQRGTSLTIQCQVDSQVTMMFWYRQQPGQSLTLIATANQGSEATYESGFVIDKFPISRPNLTFSTLTVSNMSPEDSSIYLCSVEDLSLSYTEAFFGQGTRLTVV.

The table lists this clone with a few counts. The rearrangement links TRBV11-2 to TRBJ2-2; 7 bases map to TRBD2. This CDR3 is 16 amino acids long. J gave up 6 bases and V 1 base, and 8 bases lay outside the gene matches. CDR1 SGHAT and CDR2 FQNNGV come from the germline V gene. CDR3 DNA: TGTGCCAGCAGCTTAGGGGCGGGGGTATCACCCGGGGAGCTGTTTTTT. It is translated as CASSLGAGVSPGELFF. Full variable domain (rest looked up from reference TRBV11-2 and TRBJ2-2): EAGVAQSPRYKIIEKRQSVAFWCNPISGHATLYWYQQILGQGPKLLIQFQNNGVVDDSQLPKDRFSAERLKGVDSTLKIQPAKLEDSAVYLCASSLGAGVSPGELFFGEGSRLTVL.